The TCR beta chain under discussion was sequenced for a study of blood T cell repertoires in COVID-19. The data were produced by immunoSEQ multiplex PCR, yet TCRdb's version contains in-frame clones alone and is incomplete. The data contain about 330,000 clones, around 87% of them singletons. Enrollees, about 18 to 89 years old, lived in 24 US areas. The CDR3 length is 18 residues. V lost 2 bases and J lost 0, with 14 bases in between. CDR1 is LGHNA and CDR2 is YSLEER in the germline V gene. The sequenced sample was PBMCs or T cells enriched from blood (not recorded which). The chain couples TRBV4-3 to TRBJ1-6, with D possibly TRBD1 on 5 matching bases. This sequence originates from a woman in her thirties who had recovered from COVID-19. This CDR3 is CASSQKIQASSYNSPLHF. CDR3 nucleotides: TGCGCCAGCAGCCAAAAGATACAGGCCAGCTCCTATAATTCACCCCTCCACTTT.